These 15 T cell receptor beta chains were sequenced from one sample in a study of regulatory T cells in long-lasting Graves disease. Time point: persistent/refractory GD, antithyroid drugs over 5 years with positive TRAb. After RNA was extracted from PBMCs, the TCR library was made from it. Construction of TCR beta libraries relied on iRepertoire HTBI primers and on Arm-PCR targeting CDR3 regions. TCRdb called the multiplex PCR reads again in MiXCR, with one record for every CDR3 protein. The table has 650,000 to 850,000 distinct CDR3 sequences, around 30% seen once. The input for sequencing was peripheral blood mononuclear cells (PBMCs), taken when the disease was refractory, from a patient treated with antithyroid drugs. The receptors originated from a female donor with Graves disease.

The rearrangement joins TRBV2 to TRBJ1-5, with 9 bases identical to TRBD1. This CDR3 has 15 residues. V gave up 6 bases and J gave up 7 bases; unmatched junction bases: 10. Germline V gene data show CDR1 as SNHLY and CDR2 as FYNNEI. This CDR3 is CASSPTGGIGQPQHF. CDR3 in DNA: TGTGCCAGCAGCCCGACAGGGGGAATCGGGCAGCCCCAGCATTTT.

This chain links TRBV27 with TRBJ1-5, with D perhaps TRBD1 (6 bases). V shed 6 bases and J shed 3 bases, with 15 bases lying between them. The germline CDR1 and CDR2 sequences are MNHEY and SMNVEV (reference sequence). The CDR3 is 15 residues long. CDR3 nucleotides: TGTGCCAGCAGACTACTAGGGGGTCCCAATCAGCCCCAGCATTTT. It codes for CASRLLGGPNQPQHF.

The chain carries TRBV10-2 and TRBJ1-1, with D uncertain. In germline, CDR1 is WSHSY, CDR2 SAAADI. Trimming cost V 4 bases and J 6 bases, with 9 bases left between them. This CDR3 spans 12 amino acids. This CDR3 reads CASSAWTAEAFF. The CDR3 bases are TGCGCCAGCAGTGCTTGGACCGCTGAAGCTTTCTTT.

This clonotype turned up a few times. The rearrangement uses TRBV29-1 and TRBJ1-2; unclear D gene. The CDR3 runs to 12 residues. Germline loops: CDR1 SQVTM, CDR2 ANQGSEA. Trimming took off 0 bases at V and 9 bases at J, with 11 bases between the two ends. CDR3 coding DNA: TGCAGCGTTGAAGATCTGGGCAGACGCTACACCTTC. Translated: CSVEDLGRRYTF.

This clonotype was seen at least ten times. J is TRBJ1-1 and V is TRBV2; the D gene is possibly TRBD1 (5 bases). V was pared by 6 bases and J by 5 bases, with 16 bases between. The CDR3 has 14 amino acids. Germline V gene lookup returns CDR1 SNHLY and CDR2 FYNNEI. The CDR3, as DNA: TGTGCCAGCAGCGACAAAAGGGGTGATACTGAAGCTTTCTTT. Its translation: CASSDKRGDTEAFF.

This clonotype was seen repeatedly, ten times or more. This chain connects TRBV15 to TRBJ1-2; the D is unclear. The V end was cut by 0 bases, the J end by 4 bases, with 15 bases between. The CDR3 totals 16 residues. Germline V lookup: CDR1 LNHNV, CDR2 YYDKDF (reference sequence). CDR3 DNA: TGTGCCACCAGCAGAGATACCGGAGGTCTAGGCTATGGCTACACCTTC. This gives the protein CATSRDTGGLGYGYTF.

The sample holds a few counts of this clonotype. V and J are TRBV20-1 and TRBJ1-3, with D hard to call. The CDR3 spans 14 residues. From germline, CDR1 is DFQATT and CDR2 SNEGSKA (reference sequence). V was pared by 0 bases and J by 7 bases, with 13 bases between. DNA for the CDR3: TGCAGTGCTAGAGATTTTAGGGTGGGGAACACCATATATTTT. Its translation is CSARDFRVGNTIYF.

The CDR3 DNA reads TGTGCCAGCAGCAAAGACTTGAGCATATATTTT. It specifies CASSKDLSIYF. The chain has TRBV7-9 and TRBJ1-3, with unresolved D. V lost 5 bases and J 12 bases, leaving 11 bases between the germline ends. CDR1 and CDR2 (germline): SEHNR, FQNEAQ (reference sequence). CDR3 size: 11 residues.

The CDR3 coding sequence is TGTGCCAGCAGCCCACGGGGCGGGCGCATAGCCAAAAACATTCAGTACTTC. Encoded protein: CASSPRGGRIAKNIQYF. The chain joins TRBV7-9 to TRBJ2-4; TRBD1 or TRBD2 may be the D gene (5 bases each). The germline V gene encodes CDR1 SEHNR and CDR2 FQNEAQ (reference sequence). The CDR3 totals 17 residues. Trimming cost V 5 bases and J 0 bases, with 17 bases left between them. Based on the CDR3 plus reference TRBV7-9 and TRBJ2-4, the full variable domain is DTGVSQNPRHKITKRGQNVTFRCDPISEHNRLYWYRQTLGQGPEFLTYFQNEAQLEKSRLLSDRFSAERPKGSFSTLEIQRTEQGDSAMYLCASSPRGGRIAKNIQYFGAGTRLSVL.

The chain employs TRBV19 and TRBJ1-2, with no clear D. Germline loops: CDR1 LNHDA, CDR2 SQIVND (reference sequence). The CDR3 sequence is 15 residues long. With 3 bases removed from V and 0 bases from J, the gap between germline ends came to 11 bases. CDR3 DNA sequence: TGTGCCAGTAGTATCCCCAGACCCCCTAACTATGGCTACACCTTC. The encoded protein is CASSIPRPPNYGYTF.

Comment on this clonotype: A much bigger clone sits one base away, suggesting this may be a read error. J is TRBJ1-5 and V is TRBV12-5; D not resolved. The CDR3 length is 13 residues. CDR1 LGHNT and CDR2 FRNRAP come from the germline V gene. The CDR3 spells CVSGLAGNQPQHF. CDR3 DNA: TGTGTTAGTGGTTTGGCGGGCAATCAGCCCCAGCATTTT.

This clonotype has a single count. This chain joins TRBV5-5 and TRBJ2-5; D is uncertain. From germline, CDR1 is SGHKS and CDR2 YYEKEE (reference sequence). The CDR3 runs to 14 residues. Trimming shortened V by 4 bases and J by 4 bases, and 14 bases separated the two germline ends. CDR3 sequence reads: CASSVPGFGETQYF. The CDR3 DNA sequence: TGTGCCAGCAGCGTCCCTGGATTCGGAGAGACCCAGTACTTC. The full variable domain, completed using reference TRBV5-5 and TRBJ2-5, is DAGVTQSPTHLIKTRGQQVTLRCSPISGHKSVSWYQQVLGQGPQFIFQYYEKEERGRGNFPDRFSARQFPNYSSELNVNALLLGDSALYLCASSVPGFGETQYFGPGTRLLVL.

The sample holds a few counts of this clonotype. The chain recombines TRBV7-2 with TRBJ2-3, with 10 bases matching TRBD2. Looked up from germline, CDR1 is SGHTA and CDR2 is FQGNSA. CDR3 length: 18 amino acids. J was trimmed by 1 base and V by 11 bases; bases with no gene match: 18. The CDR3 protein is CAASGVSGRAIGTDTQYF. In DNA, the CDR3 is TGTGCCGCTTCCGGAGTCAGCGGGAGGGCCATAGGCACAGATACGCAGTATTTT.

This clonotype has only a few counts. The DNA for the CDR3 is TGTGCCAGTAGGCCAGGGGCAGGCGCCAGCTCCTACGAGCAGTACTTC. It translates to CASRPGAGASSYEQYF. V gene TRBV19 combines with J gene TRBJ2-7, with D perhaps matching TRBD1 (6 bases). The germline CDR1 and CDR2 sequences are LNHDA and SQIVND (reference sequence). This CDR3 is built from 16 residues. Trimming shortened V by 6 bases and J by 0 bases, and 18 bases separated the two germline ends.

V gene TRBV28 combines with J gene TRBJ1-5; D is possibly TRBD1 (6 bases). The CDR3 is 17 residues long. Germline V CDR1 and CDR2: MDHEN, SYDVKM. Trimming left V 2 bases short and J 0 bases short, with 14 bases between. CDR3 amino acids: CASSLGRGQNSNQPQHF. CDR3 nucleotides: TGTGCCAGCAGTTTAGGTAGGGGACAAAATAGCAATCAGCCCCAGCATTTT. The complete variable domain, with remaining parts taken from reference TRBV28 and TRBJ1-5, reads DVKVTQSSRYLVKRTGEKVFLECVQDMDHENMFWYRQDPGLGLRLIYFSYDVKMKEKGDIPEGYSVSREKKERFSLILESASTNQTSMYLCASSLGRGQNSNQPQHFGDGTRLSIL.